The 26 T cell receptor beta chains presented below share a single source sample, sequenced in a study of CD8+ T cells in alopecia areata. It was cDNA, reverse transcribed from extracted RNA, that served as the sequencing template. Clones were read by immunoSEQ multiplex PCR, and TCRdb kept only the in-frame ones, dropping some. The sample holds 200,000 to 300,000 clones, and no clone turns up only once. Cutaneous lymph nodes were pooled and cells sorted by CD4, CD8alpha, NKG2D, NKG2ACE and more. Sequenced input: CD4+ T cells sorted from a lymph node. These receptors all come from a C3H/HeJ mouse with alopecia areata. The strain's MHC haplotype is H2-k.

This clone was counted between two and nine times. The gene names here belong to mouse. Read coverage stops 4 residues before the CDR3 terminus; the germline J gene supplies the remainder. Other DNA sequences in this specimen translate into the identical CDR3. The chain couples TRBV5 to TRBJ2-2, with D possibly TRBD2 on 5 matching bases. Germline-derived CDR1 and CDR2 are LGHNA and YNLKQL (reference sequence). This CDR3 region has 15 residues. Trimming took 0 bases from V and 2 from J, leaving 7 bases between them. Here the CDR3 reads CASSQDPGNTGQLYF. CDR3 DNA, as far as it was read: TGTGCCAGCAGCCAAGATCCTGGGAACACCGGG.

This clone was seen a handful of times. Gene names are the mouse ones. Sequencing ends 4 residues short of the CDR3 end; the germline J gene provides the rest. Additional DNA sequences in this sample encode the identical CDR3. The chain combines TRBV1 with TRBJ2-5, with a weak D call TRBD1 (6 bases). V was clipped by 3 bases and J by 2 bases, with 9 bases between them. The CDR3 spans 14 residues. Germline CDR1 NSQYPW, CDR2 LRSPGD (reference sequence). CDR3 region: CTCSAQGSQDTQYF. CDR3 DNA, as far as it was read: TGCACCTGCAGTGCCCAGGGGAGCCAAGAC.

A few counts support this clone. Gene names are mouse gene names. The sequence runs out 4 residues before the end of the CDR3; the remainder is reconstructed from the germline J gene. The chain has TRBV17 and TRBJ2-1, with 8 positions matching TRBD2. V lost 0 bases and J lost 0; bases outside the gene matches: 4. The CDR3 sequence is 17 residues long. Germline V gives CDR1 MNHDT, CDR2 YYDKIL. The covered CDR3 bases are TGTGCTAGCAGTAGAGATCAACTGGGGGATAACTATGCT. The encoded protein is CASSRDQLGDNYA. The whole CDR3 protein is CASSRDQLGDNYAEQFF.

This clone has just a few counts. The genes are named according to mouse. The read ends 4 residues shy of where the CDR3 ends; the end is completed using the germline J gene. This rearrangement joins TRBV13-1 to TRBJ2-4; 9 nucleotides align to TRBD2. CDR1 is NSHNY, CDR2 SYGAGN, per germline. This CDR3 is built from 14 residues. Partial CDR3 DNA: TGTGCCAGCAGGACACGGACTGGGGAAAAC. Its protein product is CASRTRTGEN. The full CDR3 reads CASRTRTGENTLYF.

In regard to this clone: Gene labels here are mouse ones. With the read ending 4 residues before the CDR3 end, the germline J gene is used to fill in that end. The chain carries TRBV5 and TRBJ2-1; possibly TRBD1 for D (6 bases). This CDR3 region has 16 residues. Germline CDR1 is LGHNA and CDR2 is YNLKQL (reference sequence). The sequenced CDR3 bases are TGTGCCAGCAGCCAAGAACCAGGGAGGGGGTTGTCT. This gives the protein CASSQEPGRGLS. The CDR3 in its entirety is CASSQEPGRGLSEQFF.

This clone was found a few times. Each gene name is a mouse one. The read ends 4 residues early relative to the CDR3; the germline J gene fills the gap. The chain couples TRBV13-1 to TRBJ1-2; 7 bases are a match to TRBD1. The trim removed 0 bases at V and 0 bases at J, leaving 2 bases unmatched. Germline V gene data show CDR1 as NSHNY and CDR2 as SYGAGN. There are 15 residues in the CDR3. The CDR3 reads CASSDVGQPNSDYTF. CDR3 DNA (partial): TGTGCCAGCAGTGATGTGGGACAGCCAAACTCC.

This clone was seen a few times. Any gene name here is a mouse gene name. The read ends 4 residues before the CDR3 terminus; that terminus is restored from the germline J gene. This chain links TRBV19 with TRBJ2-5; 8 bases are shared with TRBD2. The CDR3 has 14 residues. The germline V gene has CDR1 FNHDT and CDR2 SITEND (reference sequence). This CDR3 reads CASSIWGAGDTQYF. The covered CDR3 bases are TGTGCCAGCAGTATCTGGGGGGCCGGAGAC.

With respect to this clone: The genes and germline here are from mouse. The read finishes 4 residues shy of the CDR3 end, and the germline J gene is used to complete it. This chain uses TRBV5 with TRBJ2-1; no definite D call. The germline CDR1 and CDR2 sequences are LGHNA and YNLKQL (reference sequence). V was cut by 0 bases and J by 3 bases, with 6 bases left in between. This CDR3 contains 14 residues. The CDR3: CASSQEGFYAEQFF. The sequenced CDR3 bases are TGTGCCAGCAGCCAAGAGGGGTTCTATGCT.

The sample holds a few counts of this clone. Gene names are mouse gene names. The read ends 4 residues shy of where the CDR3 ends; the end is completed using the germline J gene. This rearrangement joins TRBV13-3 to TRBJ2-7; no reliable D call. This CDR3 has 11 amino acids. From germline, CDR1 is NNHDY and CDR2 SYVADS. CDR3 bases read: TGTGCCAGCAGTGATCTGGAT. Encoded protein: CASSDLD. The CDR3 in its entirety is CASSDLDEQYF.

Points on this clone: The gene names here belong to mouse. The read terminates 3 residues before the CDR3 end, so the remaining end is supplied by the germline J gene. The V gene is TRBV13-1, the J gene TRBJ1-6; TRBD1 matches 7 bases. TRBJ1-6 is an open reading frame, and its role is uncertain. After removal of 5 bases from V and 7 bases from J, the junction contained 3 bases not matched to a gene. Per germline, CDR1 NSHNY and CDR2 SYGAGN. CDR3 length: 13 residues. The DNA read from the CDR3 is TGTGCCAGCAGGGCAGGGGGGAATTCGCCC. Protein: CASRAGGNSP. From start to end, the CDR3 is CASRAGGNSPLYF.

This clone showed up just a few times. The gene names here belong to mouse. Read coverage stops 4 residues before the CDR3 terminus; the germline J gene supplies the remainder. The gene calls are TRBV13-3 and TRBJ2-2; TRBD2 matches 10 bases. The germline CDR1 and CDR2 sequences are NNHDY and SYVADS. This CDR3 region has 15 residues. V lost 6 bases and J lost 4; bases outside the gene matches: 6. The DNA read from the CDR3 is TGTGCCAGCACCGACTGGGGGGTGACCACCGGG. Encoded protein: CASTDWGVTTG. In full, the CDR3 is CASTDWGVTTGQLYF. Looking up the rest from reference TRBV13-3 and TRBJ2-2 gives the full variable domain: EAAVTQSPRSKVAVTGGKVTLSCHQTNNHDYMYWYRQDTGHGLRLIHYSYVADSTEKGDIPDGYKASRPSQENFSLILELASLSQTAVYFCASTDWGVTTGQLYFGEGSKLTVL.

This clone turned up a few times. Each gene name is a mouse one. Read coverage stops 4 residues before the CDR3 terminus; the germline J gene supplies the remainder. Other nucleotide sequences from this sample produce the same CDR3. The V and J genes are TRBV1 and TRBJ2-3; 7 bases align to TRBD2. CDR1 is NSQYPW, CDR2 LRSPGD, per germline (reference sequence). This CDR3 is built from 15 residues. V was clipped by 3 bases and J by 1 base; unmatched bases: 4. The CDR3 loop reads CTCSAPGGGAETLYF. The CDR3 DNA, read in part, is TGCACCTGCAGTGCCCCGGGGGGGGGTGCAGAA.

This clone occurred many times. The listed genes are named as in mouse. This chain's CDR3 is CASRYWGGYAEQFF. Incomplete CDR3 DNA: TGTGCTAGCAGGTACTGGGGGGGCTATGCT. The chain carries TRBV17 and TRBJ2-1; 10 bases line up with TRBD2. The read gets to within 4 residues of the CDR3 end, and the germline J gene fills in the rest. Germline loops: CDR1 MNHDT, CDR2 YYDKIL. The CDR3 spans 14 residues. The ends lost 6 bases at V and 3 bases at J; junction bases unmatched: 2.

The table lists this clone with a few counts. The gene names here belong to mouse. The CDR3 end lies 4 residues beyond the end of the read and is filled in from the germline J gene. The V call is TRBV13-1, the J call TRBJ1-1; tentative D call: TRBD1 (6 bases). The CDR3 sequence is 12 residues long. Germline V gives CDR1 NSHNY, CDR2 SYGAGN. The CDR3 spells CASSLGQTEVFF. The sequenced part of the CDR3 DNA is TGTGCCAGCAGTCTGGGACAAACA.

In this sample, this clone turned up a few times. Mouse germline and gene names are used. The read comes to an end 4 residues before the CDR3 does, leaving the germline J gene to fill in the end. The identical CDR3 is also encoded by other nucleotide sequences in the sample. The chain employs TRBV13-1 and TRBJ2-1, with D maybe TRBD2 (7 bases). The V gene lost 0 bases and the J gene lost 1 base, with 11 bases spanning the gap. Germline V gene lookup returns CDR1 NSHNY and CDR2 SYGAGN. The CDR3 has 16 residues. The CDR3 is CASSDAGGTNYAEQFF. CDR3 DNA (partial): TGTGCCAGCAGTGATGCTGGGGGCACCAACTATGCT.

Of note for this clone: Gene labels here are mouse ones. The read halts 4 residues ahead of the CDR3 end, with the missing end drawn from the germline J gene. The chain combines TRBV13-3 with TRBJ1-1, with 7 positions matching TRBD1. The CDR3 length is 16 residues. The V segment lost 0 bases and the J segment 3 bases; nucleotides outside the gene matches: 8. Germline CDR1 reads NNHDY; CDR2 reads SYVADS. Incomplete CDR3 DNA: TGTGCCAGCAGTGATGCGAGAGGGGGCGCAGACACA. This translates into CASSDARGGADT. The full CDR3 protein reads CASSDARGGADTEVFF.

This clone was observed at least ten times. Any gene name here is a mouse gene name. The read halts 4 residues ahead of the CDR3 end, with the missing end drawn from the germline J gene. The chain is built from TRBV17 and TRBJ1-2; 7 nucleotides match TRBD1. Germline CDR1 reads MNHDT; CDR2 reads YYDKIL. The CDR3 spans 16 residues. The J segment lost 0 bases and the V segment lost 1 base, leaving 5 bases of the junction unmatched. The covered CDR3 bases are TGTGCTAGCAGTAGAGGTCCGGGACAGTCAAACTCC. Translating it yields CASSRGPGQSNS. The full CDR3 reads CASSRGPGQSNSDYTF. Looking up the rest from reference TRBV17 and TRBJ1-2 gives the full variable domain: DTTVKQNPRYKLARVGKPVNLICSQTMNHDTMYWYQKKPNQAPKLLLFYYDKILNREADTFEKFQSSRPNNSFCSLYIGSAGLEYSAMYLCASSRGPGQSNSDYTFGSGTRLLVI.

This clone was counted at least ten times. Gene names and germline refer to mouse. The read finishes 4 residues shy of the CDR3 end, and the germline J gene is used to complete it. The rearrangement joins TRBV17 to TRBJ2-2; TRBD2 agrees at 8 bases. This CDR3 contains 15 residues. Germline-derived CDR1 and CDR2 are MNHDT and YYDKIL. V shed 2 bases and J 4 bases; nucleotides not matched to a gene: 3. CDR3 amino acids: CASSRSWGVTGQLYF. Incomplete CDR3 DNA: TGTGCTAGCAGTAGAAGCTGGGGGGTCACCGGG.

This clone was detected a few times. Genes here carry mouse names. Coverage ceases 4 residues before the CDR3 finishes, and the germline J gene fills in the end. This chain uses TRBV13-2 with TRBJ2-2, with TRBD2 identical over 7 bases. CDR3 size: 15 residues. The V gene's germline CDR1 is NNHNN and CDR2 SYGAGS (reference sequence). The junction had 3 bases not matched to a gene; V was cut back by 0 bases and J by 4 bases. Incomplete CDR3 DNA: TGTGCCAGCGGTGATGTGGACTGGAGCACCGGG. Translation gives CASGDVDWSTG. The CDR3 reads in full as CASGDVDWSTGQLYF.

This clone was seen a handful of times. A read error may explain this, as a much larger clone is one base away. Genes and germline come from the mouse. The read finishes 4 residues shy of the CDR3 end, and the germline J gene is used to complete it. The same CDR3 can be traced to other DNA sequences in this sample. The rearrangement uses TRBV13-3 and TRBJ2-3; tentative D call: TRBD1 (6 bases). CDR1 NNHDY and CDR2 SYVADS come from the germline V gene. V dropped 1 base and J dropped 0 bases, with 6 bases sitting between them. This CDR3 is 14 amino acids long. CDR3 residues: CASSDQGSAETLYF. The DNA read from the CDR3 is TGTGCCAGCAGTGATCAGGGGAGTGCAGAA.

Points on this clone: This sequence may be a read error, since a much larger clone differs from it by one base. The genes are named according to mouse. The CDR3 extends 4 residues past the end of the read, so its final part is completed from the germline J gene. The sample carries other DNA sequences with the same CDR3. J is TRBJ2-2 and V is TRBV29; TRBD1 agrees at 7 bases. The V segment lost 5 bases and the J segment 1 base; nucleotides outside the gene matches: 1. The CDR3 totals 14 residues. Germline V gives CDR1 MSHET, CDR2 SYDVDS. CDR3 DNA, as far as it was read: TGTGCTAGCAGTAGGGACAGAAACACCGGG. Protein: CASSRDRNTG. The whole CDR3 sequence is CASSRDRNTGQLYF.

This clone has just a few counts. All gene names here are mouse names. Read sequence stops 3 residues before the CDR3 end, and the germline J gene provides the missing end. The genes are TRBV13-2 and TRBJ1-6; D remains unclear. TRBJ1-6 is labeled an ORF, and its function is uncertain. CDR1 and CDR2 (germline): NNHNN, SYGAGS (reference sequence). V lost 2 bases and J 10 bases, leaving 13 bases between the germline ends. This CDR3 is 14 amino acids long. Partial CDR3 DNA: TGTGCCAGCGGTGAGGGGAGGGTAAGGTCGCCC. Its translation: CASGEGRVRSP. The whole CDR3 protein reads CASGEGRVRSPLYF.

In its sample, this clone was seen a few times. The germline and genes are mouse ones. The read terminates 4 residues ahead of where the CDR3 ends, so the germline J gene completes it. The V gene is TRBV13-1, the J gene TRBJ2-4; D not resolved. The CDR3 is 14 amino acids. V was cut by 2 bases and J by 0 bases, with 7 bases left in between. The germline V gene has CDR1 NSHNY and CDR2 SYGAGN. CDR3: CASSEPASQNTLYF. CDR3 DNA, as far as it was read: TGTGCCAGCAGTGAGCCAGCTAGTCAAAAC.

With regard to this clone: Gene and germline names: mouse. Sequencing ends 4 residues short of the CDR3 end; the germline J gene provides the rest. This chain uses TRBV29 with TRBJ2-5, with 7 bases identical to TRBD2. CDR3 length: 13 amino acids. Trimming at V came to 5 bases and at J to 1 base, leaving 0 bases not matched to a gene. Per germline, CDR1 MSHET and CDR2 SYDVDS. CDR3 protein: CASSLGDQDTQYF. Partial CDR3 DNA: TGTGCTAGCAGTCTGGGGGACCAAGAC. Complete variable domain (other parts from reference TRBV29 and TRBJ2-5): DMKVTQMPRYLIKRMGENVLLECGQDMSHETMYWYRQDPGLGLQLIYISYDVDSNSEGDIPKGYRVSRKKREHFSLILDSAKTNQTSVYFCASSLGDQDTQYFGPGTRLLVL.

A word on this clone: The listed genes are named as in mouse. The CDR3 end falls 4 residues outside the read, so it is completed with the germline J gene. The chain employs TRBV17 and TRBJ2-7; TRBD1 matches 7 bases. CDR3 size: 12 residues. Germline lookup yields CDR1 MNHDT and CDR2 YYDKIL. The chain's CDR3 is CASSRDSHEQYF. The part of the CDR3 DNA that was read is TGTGCTAGCAGTCGGGACAGCCAT.

This clone was detected a few times. The gene names given are mouse names. This sample includes further DNA sequences coding for the same CDR3. Here the CDR3 reads CASSPGTEDTQYF. The CDR3 DNA, read in part, is TGTGCCAGCAGTCCCGGGACAGAGGAC. The chain links TRBV13-1 to TRBJ2-5; the match to TRBD1 covers 7 bases. Read coverage stops 4 residues before the CDR3 terminus; the germline J gene supplies the remainder. CDR1 is NSHNY, CDR2 SYGAGN, per germline. The CDR3 spans 13 residues.